This T cell receptor (beta chain) appears in the sequencing data of a study of patients and donors after allogeneic stem cell transplantation. TCRdb itself ran the RT-PCR reads through MiXCR, one entry per CDR3 protein. The data contain roughly 880,000 distinct CDR3 sequences, roughly 17% of them singletons. In this sample, this clonotype turned up a few times. The CDR3 covers 16 residues. The ends lost 2 bases at V and 1 base at J; junction bases unmatched: 3. The chain joins TRBV12-3 or TRBV12-4 to TRBJ2-3; 10 bases are shared with TRBD2. This TCR came from a human donor who was either an allogeneic HSCT recipient or a stem cell or donor lymphocyte infusion donor (not recorded which). It is not recorded whose cells these are; they may come from a transplant donor. Source material: blood, either unsorted or a sorted T cell fraction (not recorded which). The CDR3 spells CASSLLAGVGTDTQYF. The CDR3 region has the DNA TGTGCCAGCAGTTTACTAGCGGGAGTCGGCACAGATACGCAGTATTTT.